This T cell receptor beta chain was found in a study of cytomegalovirus exposure and HLA in healthy donors. Study results and caveats: One later analysis, an examination of the 120 validation repertoires, found that first-cohort TCR clusters tended to co-occur in them. Most TCR sequences showed up rarely, but some public TCRs showed up in many donors. Cytomegalovirus-associated status was assigned to around 160 TCR beta chains.

Repertoires were generated with immunoSEQ multiplex PCR, while TCRdb's copy carries only in-frame clones and drops some. The sample lists 120,000 or so clones, approximately 92% occurring once. This clone was detected only once. Antigen: not known. The germline CDR1 and CDR2 sequences are MNHEY and SMNVEV (reference sequence). The CDR3 is made up of 14 amino acids. The V gene end was trimmed by 6 bases and the J gene end by 2 bases; junction bases not matched to a gene: 3. The sample consisted of PBMCs. This receptor was taken from a woman aged 18 to 35 in good health and CMV-seronegative. This chain links TRBV27 with TRBJ2-1; 8 bases line up with TRBD1. For the CDR3, the DNA is TGTGCCAGCAGGGGGACAGGCGCCTACAATGAGCAGTTCTTC. Protein sequence: CASRGTGAYNEQFF.